This is a list of T cell receptor beta chains from one sample in a study of blood T cell repertoires in COVID-19. Measured with immunoSEQ multiplex PCR; TCRdb has only the in-frame clones, and not every one. The sample has 120,000 to 150,000 clones, 70% to 90% seen once. Sequences were obtained from peripheral blood. The receptors derive from a human donor in a cohort sampled during active COVID-19. Both conserved end residues are part of each CDR3. Fields, in order: J gene, V gene, clone size, D gene, CDR3 protein, CDR3 DNA. A D gene is named only where the DNA matches it firmly. Expanded clones get a size class; other rows say once, few or many, or leave the size out.

TRBJ2-3,TRBV6-5,NA,NA,CASSPKSARADTQYF,TGTGCCAGCAGCCCAAAGTCGGCCAGGGCAGATACGCAGTATTTT
TRBJ2-7,TRBV30,NA,NA,CAWSPGQEQYF,TGTGCCTGGAGTCCCGGACAGGAGCAGTACTTC
TRBJ1-4,TRBV29-1,NA,TRBD1,CSVTLTGANEKLFF,TGCAGCGTGACATTGACAGGGGCAAATGAAAAACTGTTTTTT
TRBJ1-1,TRBV6-5,NA,TRBD1,CASSTRTGTNTEAFF,TGTGCCAGCAGCACTCGGACAGGGACGAACACTGAAGCTTTCTTT
TRBJ2-5,TRBV10-3,NA,NA,CAISYRGQETQYF,TGTGCCATCAGTTATCGGGGCCAAGAGACCCAGTACTTC
TRBJ1-1,TRBV10-1,NA,NA,CASSESRGANTEAFF,TGCGCCAGCAGTGAGTCGCGGGGGGCGAACACTGAAGCTTTCTTT
TRBJ1-2,TRBV7-9,NA,TRBD1,CASSLEEDRVIYGYTF,TGTGCCAGCAGCTTAGAGGAGGACAGGGTTATCTATGGCTACACCTTC
TRBJ2-3,TRBV5-1,NA,TRBD1,CASSLEGGPSTDTQYF,TGCGCCAGCAGCTTGGAAGGGGGCCCCTCCACAGATACGCAGTATTTT
TRBJ2-5,TRBV5-4,NA,NA,CASSPGTFEETQYF,TGTGCCAGCAGCCCCGGGACATTTGAAGAGACCCAGTACTTC
TRBJ2-2,TRBV7-3,NA,TRBD1,CASSSTGEVSGELFF,TGTGCCAGCAGCTCGACAGGGGAAGTTAGCGGGGAGCTGTTTTTT
TRBJ1-1,TRBV11-3,NA,NA,CASSLDYGSSEAFF,TGTGCCAGCAGCTTAGATTACGGGAGCTCTGAAGCTTTCTTT
TRBJ2-3,TRBV5-6,NA,NA,CASSLSGGGTDTQYF,TGTGCCAGCAGCTTGTCCGGAGGTGGCACAGATACGCAGTATTTT
TRBJ1-1,TRBV18,NA,TRBD1,CASSPLQGKDTEAFF,TGTGCCAGCTCACCCCTACAGGGGAAAGACACTGAAGCTTTCTTT
TRBJ1-4,TRBV5-1,NA,TRBD1,CASSLVGTGIEKLFF,TGCGCCAGCAGCTTGGTTGGGACAGGGATTGAAAAACTGTTTTTT
TRBJ1-4,TRBV5-6,NA,TRBD1,CASSLSGQGNEKLFF,TGTGCCAGCAGCTTGTCGGGACAGGGTAATGAAAAACTGTTTTTT
TRBJ1-3,TRBV28,NA,TRBD1,CASSRGQGINTIYF,TGTGCCAGCAGCCGAGGACAGGGGATCAACACCATATATTTT
TRBJ2-1,TRBV27,few,NA,CASSLDSSYNEQFF,TGTGCCAGCAGCTTGGACAGTTCCTACAATGAGCAGTTCTTC
TRBJ2-5,TRBV7-8,few,NA,CASSADTWETQYF,TGTGCCAGCAGCGCGGACACCTGGGAGACCCAGTACTTC
TRBJ2-7,TRBV7-2,NA,TRBD1,CASRTGGRYEQYF,TGTGCCAGCAGGACAGGGGGCAGGTACGAGCAGTACTTC
TRBJ2-1,TRBV7-9,NA,TRBD2,CASSPRLAGVYNEQFF,TGTGCCAGCAGCCCTCGACTAGCGGGAGTATACAATGAGCAGTTCTTC
TRBJ1-5,TRBV6-5,once,NA,CASSPQGLGNQPQHF,TGTGCCAGCAGTCCTCAGGGGCTCGGCAATCAGCCCCAGCATTTT
TRBJ2-3,TRBV25-1,NA,NA,CASSSYTDTQYF,TGTGCCAGCAGTTCGTACACAGATACGCAGTATTTT
TRBJ2-3,TRBV28,NA,NA,CASSPGDTQYF,TGTGCCAGCAGCCCCGGGGATACGCAGTATTTT
TRBJ2-1,TRBV5-1,NA,NA,CASSLRQNNEQFF,TGCGCCAGCAGCTTGAGACAGAACAATGAGCAGTTCTTC
TRBJ1-2,TRBV12-3/TRBV12-4,few,TRBD1,CASKGTGYGYTF,TGTGCCAGCAAAGGGACAGGCTATGGCTACACCTTC
TRBJ1-1,TRBV5-1,NA,TRBD1,CASRPRTGPNTEAFF,TGCGCCAGCAGACCCCGGACAGGACCGAACACTGAAGCTTTCTTT
TRBJ1-1,TRBV2,NA,TRBD1,CASSFDRVMNTEAFF,TGTGCCAGCAGTTTCGACAGGGTTATGAACACTGAAGCTTTCTTT
TRBJ2-5,TRBV3-1/TRBV3-2,NA,NA,CASSQPGAKETQYF,TGTGCCAGCAGCCAGCCGGGAGCCAAAGAGACCCAGTACTTC
TRBJ1-1,TRBV5-8,NA,NA,CASSLKLSTEAFF,TGTGCCAGCAGCTTGAAGCTTAGCACTGAAGCTTTCTTT
TRBJ2-2,TRBV19,NA,TRBD2,CASRLGGGVVGELFF,TGTGCCAGTCGACTCGGCGGGGGGGTAGTCGGGGAGCTGTTTTTT
TRBJ2-1,TRBV10-3,once,TRBD2,CAISPSGSSYNEQFF,TGTGCCATCAGCCCTAGCGGGAGCTCCTACAATGAGCAGTTCTTC
TRBJ2-6,TRBV28,NA,NA,CASNPTERAGANVLTF,TGTGCCAGCAATCCTACGGAGAGGGCTGGGGCCAACGTCCTGACTTTC
TRBJ2-3,TRBV14,NA,TRBD1,CASSQRTGIGTDTQYF,TGTGCCAGCAGCCAAAGGACAGGGATCGGCACAGATACGCAGTATTTT
TRBJ1-6,TRBV18,few,TRBD1,CASADRVTGSSYNSPLHF,TGTGCCAGCGCGGACCGAGTGACAGGGAGCTCCTATAATTCACCCCTCCACTTT
TRBJ2-1,TRBV11-1,NA,NA,CASSLEGLSNYNEQFF,TGTGCCAGCAGCTTAGAAGGACTATCTAACTACAATGAGCAGTTCTTC
TRBJ2-5,TRBV7-8,NA,TRBD2,CASSRGTGTSGSWAQYF,TGTGCCAGCAGCCGAGGGACTGGGACTAGCGGGAGTTGGGCCCAGTACTTC
TRBJ2-1,TRBV7-9,NA,TRBD2,CASSLRSLAGGNEQFF,TGTGCCAGCAGCTTAAGGTCCCTAGCGGGCGGGAATGAGCAGTTCTTC
TRBJ1-5,TRBV28,NA,NA,CASKYSLQGPQHF,TGTGCCAGCAAATACTCCCTTCAGGGGCCCCAGCATTTT
TRBJ2-7,TRBV15,NA,NA,CATSRAGDYSYEQYF,TGTGCCACCAGCAGAGCCGGGGATTACTCCTACGAGCAGTACTTC
TRBJ2-1,TRBV28,NA,TRBD2,CASTPGGAWYEQFF,TGTGCCAGCACCCCGGGGGGAGCTTGGTATGAGCAGTTCTTC
TRBJ1-6,TRBV28,NA,TRBD1,CASRPGQDNSPLHF,TGTGCCAGCAGGCCCGGACAGGATAATTCACCCCTCCACTTT
TRBJ2-1,TRBV5-8,NA,TRBD1,CASRLPGQGADEQFF,TGTGCCAGCAGACTACCGGGACAGGGGGCCGATGAGCAGTTCTTC
TRBJ2-7,TRBV25-1,NA,TRBD1,CASSAGTGGAGEQYF,TGTGCCAGCAGTGCCGGGACAGGGGGCGCGGGGGAGCAGTACTTC
TRBJ2-6,TRBV7-3,once,TRBD1,CASSTTGGAGANVLTF,TGTGCCAGCAGCACGACAGGGGGCGCTGGGGCCAACGTCCTGACTTTC
TRBJ1-2,TRBV18,NA,NA,CASSPNRDSGYTF,TGTGCCAGCTCACCAAACAGGGATTCGGGCTACACCTTC